The rows below give T cell receptor beta chains drawn from one sample of a study of neurological immune-mediated disorders. Via MiXCR, TCRdb re-called the 5' RACE reads, giving one row per CDR3 protein. The data show roughly 50,000 distinct CDR3 sequences, about 13% seen once. The sequenced material came from PBMCs. The receptors were sampled from a woman in her sixties or seventies with HTLV-1-associated myelopathy (HAM/TSP). Each CDR3 is given with its conserved first and last residue. A D gene is named only where the DNA matches it firmly. Rows give clone size only sometimes, using once, few, many, or a class for an expanded clone.

many	TRBV12-3/TRBV12-4	NA	TRBJ2-1	TGTGCCAGCAGTATGACCAGCTACAATGAGCAGTTCTTC	CASSMTSYNEQFF
many	TRBV12-3/TRBV12-4	NA	TRBJ1-2	TGTGCCAGCAGTTTGGACTATGGCTACACCTTC	CASSLDYGYTF
many	TRBV20-1	TRBD1	TRBJ2-5	TGCAGTGCCAAAGACAGGGGGCAAAGTATGTTGGAGACCCAGTACTTC	CSAKDRGQSMLETQYF
many	TRBV5-1	TRBD2	TRBJ2-2	TGCGCCAGCAGTACAGCGGGAGATAGCACCGGGGAGCTGTTTTTT	CASSTAGDSTGELFF
few	TRBV6-1	TRBD2	TRBJ2-3	TGTGCCAGCAGTTCACTGACTAGCCCAGATACGCAGTATTTT	CASSSLTSPDTQYF
many	TRBV5-1	NA	TRBJ2-3	TGCGCCAGCAGCTTGGCGTCAAAAGGGACAGATACGCAGTATTTT	CASSLASKGTDTQYF
NA	TRBV28	TRBD1	TRBJ2-7	TGTGCCAGCAGTGAGGGACAGCGCCCCCCTGAGCAGTACTTC	CASSEGQRPPEQYF
NA	TRBV20-1	NA	TRBJ2-7	TGCAGTGCCAGGGGTGAGGTTGGATCCTACGAGCAGTACTTC	CSARGEVGSYEQYF
many	TRBV6-5	NA	TRBJ2-7	TGTGCCAGCAGTTACAAGAAGCAGTCCTACGAGCAGTACTTC	CASSYKKQSYEQYF
few	TRBV6-6	TRBD1	TRBJ1-5	TGTGCCAGCAGTGACGGACAGGGGGCCTATCAGCCCCAGCATTTT	CASSDGQGAYQPQHF
many	TRBV20-1	NA	TRBJ2-7	TGCAGTGCTAGAGAAGTCTTAGCAGCCCACGAGCAGTACTTC	CSAREVLAAHEQYF
NA	TRBV10-3	NA	TRBJ2-7	TGTGCCATCAGTGAGGCAGAGCACTACGAGCAGTACTTC	CAISEAEHYEQYF
few	TRBV12-3/TRBV12-4	NA	TRBJ2-5	TGTGCCAGCAGTTTACGGTATCTGAGTCAGACCCAGTACTTC	CASSLRYLSQTQYF
many	TRBV15	TRBD1	TRBJ2-1	TGTGCCACCAGCAGAGAGGACAGGGGGACCTACAATGAGCAGTTCTTC	CATSREDRGTYNEQFF
many	TRBV5-6	TRBD1	TRBJ1-5	TGTGCCAGCAGCCTGGGACAGGTTCCCCATCATCAGCCCCAGCATTTT	CASSLGQVPHHQPQHF
many	TRBV6-5	TRBD2	TRBJ2-3	TGTGCCAGCAGTTACTCCCTAGCGGGAGGCACAGATACGCAGTATTTT	CASSYSLAGGTDTQYF
many	TRBV2	TRBD2	TRBJ2-1	TGTGCCAGCAGGCTAAGGACTAGCGGGAGCCGCGTAGAGCAGTTCTTC	CASRLRTSGSRVEQFF
NA	TRBV12-3/TRBV12-4	TRBD2	TRBJ2-1	TGTGCCAGCAGTTTAGAGCGGGGTCGGGATCAGTTCTTC	CASSLERGRDQFF
many	TRBV6-6	TRBD2	TRBJ2-1	TGTGCCAGCAGTAACCGAGCGGGAGGCGCCTCGTGGCAGTTCTTC	CASSNRAGGASWQFF
many	TRBV12-3/TRBV12-4	TRBD2	TRBJ2-7	TGTGCCAGCAGACTGGGACTAGCGGGCTACGAGCAGTACTTC	CASRLGLAGYEQYF
many	TRBV5-5	TRBD2	TRBJ2-7	TGTGCCAGCAGCTACACCCCAGCGGGAGGGCGGAACGAGCAGTACTTC	CASSYTPAGGRNEQYF
NA	TRBV19	NA	TRBJ2-1	TGTGCCAGTAGTAACCCAAATTCCCTGGACCAGTTCTTC	CASSNPNSLDQFF
many	TRBV20-1	NA	TRBJ2-1	TGCAGTGTGGGGGCCTACAATGAGCAGTTCTTC	CSVGAYNEQFF
many	TRBV15	NA	TRBJ2-3	TGTGCCACCAGCAGAGGTACAGATACGCAGTATTTT	CATSRGTDTQYF
NA	TRBV6-5	NA	TRBJ1-2	TGTGCCAGCAGTTACAGAGGGACACCTAACTATGGCTACACCTTC	CASSYRGTPNYGYTF
many	TRBV29-1	NA	TRBJ2-7	TGCAGCGTTGTAGTCAGGGGCTACGAGCAGTACTTC	CSVVVRGYEQYF
many	TRBV5-1	NA	TRBJ2-1	TGCGCCAGCAGCTTGGCCCACTACAATGAGCAGTTCTTC	CASSLAHYNEQFF
many	TRBV4-1	NA	TRBJ2-3	TGCGCCAGCAGCCTCATTGTTGACGGAGCCACAGATACGCAGTATTTT	CASSLIVDGATDTQYF
many	TRBV9	TRBD2	TRBJ2-7	TGTGCCAGCAGCTCCGCCGGGACTAGCGGCATCGAGCAGTACTTC	CASSSAGTSGIEQYF
many	TRBV28	TRBD1	TRBJ2-7	TGTGCCAGCAGTCCACTCGGGCCAGGGGGCTACGAGCAGTACTTC	CASSPLGPGGYEQYF
many	TRBV5-1	NA	TRBJ2-6	TGCGCCAGCAGCTTGCATCCAGATGGGGCCAACGTCCTGACTTTC	CASSLHPDGANVLTF
many	TRBV9	TRBD2	TRBJ2-1	TGTGCCAGCAGCGTGGGACTAGCAGATCACAATGAGCAGTTCTTC	CASSVGLADHNEQFF
many	TRBV6-5	TRBD1	TRBJ1-3	TGTGCCAGCAGTGGTATTTCAGGGGGCAGAGGAAACACCATATATTTT	CASSGISGGRGNTIYF
NA	TRBV7-9	NA	TRBJ2-1	TGTGCCAGCAGCTTATTTGGCGAGGGGTTGACCTACAATGAGCAGTTCTTC	CASSLFGEGLTYNEQFF
many	TRBV20-1	TRBD2	TRBJ2-4	TGCAGTGCCAGGACCGGGACTAGTGCCAAAAACATTCAGTACTTC	CSARTGTSAKNIQYF
many	TRBV5-5	NA	TRBJ1-1	TGTGCCAGCAGCGGAAGACAGTCAAACACTGAAGCTTTCTTT	CASSGRQSNTEAFF
many	TRBV5-1	TRBD2	TRBJ2-5	TGCGCCAGCAGTTACAGCGGGAGGGCCGCCGAGACCCAGTACTTC	CASSYSGRAAETQYF
many	TRBV29-1	TRBD1	TRBJ1-2	TGCAGCGTAGGACAGGGCGACTATGGCTACACCTTC	CSVGQGDYGYTF
NA	TRBV18	TRBD2	TRBJ2-3	TGTGCCAGCTCACCACCCGGACTAGCGGGAGGGAGCACAGATACGCAGTATTTT	CASSPPGLAGGSTDTQYF
NA	TRBV5-1	TRBD2	TRBJ2-5	TGCGCCAGCAGCTCAGGACTAGCGGCCAACCCGCCTCTGGAGACCCAGTACTTC	CASSSGLAANPPLETQYF
many	TRBV27	TRBD2	TRBJ2-3	TGTGCCAGCAGTTATAGCGGGTCTAGCACAGATACGCAGTATTTT	CASSYSGSSTDTQYF
many	TRBV12-3/TRBV12-4	NA	TRBJ2-7	TGTGCCAGCAGTTCCTATTACGAGCAGTACTTC	CASSSYYEQYF